The source of this T cell receptor (beta chain) is a study of PD-1 blockade in classical Hodgkin lymphoma. General study findings and limits: Those achieving complete response showed baseline diversity like newly diagnosed patients.

Deletions cut 2 bases from V and 7 bases from J, with 13 bases between. Germline-derived CDR1 and CDR2 are SGHDT and YYEEEE. CDR3 size: 14 residues. With regard to this clone: Its antigen is not known.

The time point here: cycle 4 day 1 (C4D1), after less than 7 weeks of nivolumab. Relapse after autologous stem cell transplantation occurred in every patient, and brentuximab vedotin exposure varied. Here immunoSEQ multiplex PCR was the method, and the copy in TCRdb shows in-frame clones only, minus some. The sample has about 44,000 clones; roughly 70% are singletons. The input for sequencing was peripheral blood mononuclear cells (PBMCs), taken before the fourth cycle of nivolumab. This receptor was identified in a human donor with classical Hodgkin lymphoma. The V call is TRBV5-6, the J call TRBJ2-1; D remains unclear. In DNA form, the CDR3 reads TGTGCCAGCAGCTTTCCGGGTACAACGAATGAGCAGTTCTTC. Its translation is CASSFPGTTNEQFF.